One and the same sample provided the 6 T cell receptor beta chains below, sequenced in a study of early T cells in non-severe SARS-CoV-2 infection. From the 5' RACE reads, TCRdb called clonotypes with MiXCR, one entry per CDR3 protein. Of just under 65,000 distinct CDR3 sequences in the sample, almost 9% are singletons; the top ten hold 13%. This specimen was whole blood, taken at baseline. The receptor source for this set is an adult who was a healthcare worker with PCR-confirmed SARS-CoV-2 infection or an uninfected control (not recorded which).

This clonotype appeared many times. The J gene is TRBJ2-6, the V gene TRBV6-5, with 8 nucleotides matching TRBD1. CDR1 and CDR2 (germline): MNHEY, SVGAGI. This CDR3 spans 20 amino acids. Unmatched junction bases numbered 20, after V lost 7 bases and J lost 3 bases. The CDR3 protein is CASTLRYGTGSKFGANVLTF. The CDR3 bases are TGTGCCAGCACCCTAAGATACGGGACAGGCTCGAAATTTGGGGCCAACGTCCTGACTTTC.

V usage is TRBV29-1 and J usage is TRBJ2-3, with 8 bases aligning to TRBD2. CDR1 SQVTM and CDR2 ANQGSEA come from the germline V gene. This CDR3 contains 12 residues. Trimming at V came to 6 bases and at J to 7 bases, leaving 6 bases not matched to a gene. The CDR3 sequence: CSVREGENTQYF. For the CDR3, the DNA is TGCAGCGTCCGGGAGGGGGAGAATACGCAGTATTTT.

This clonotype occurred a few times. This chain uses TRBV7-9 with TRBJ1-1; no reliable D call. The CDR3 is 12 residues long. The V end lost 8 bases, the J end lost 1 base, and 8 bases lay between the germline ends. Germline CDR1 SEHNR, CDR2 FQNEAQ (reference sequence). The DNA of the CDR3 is TGTGCCAGCCTCGACCAGAACACTGAAGCTTTCTTT. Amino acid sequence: CASLDQNTEAFF. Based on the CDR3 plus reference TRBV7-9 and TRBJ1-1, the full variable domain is DTGVSQNPRHKITKRGQNVTFRCDPISEHNRLYWYRQTLGQGPEFLTYFQNEAQLEKSRLLSDRFSAERPKGSFSTLEIQRTEQGDSAMYLCASLDQNTEAFFGQGTRLTVV.

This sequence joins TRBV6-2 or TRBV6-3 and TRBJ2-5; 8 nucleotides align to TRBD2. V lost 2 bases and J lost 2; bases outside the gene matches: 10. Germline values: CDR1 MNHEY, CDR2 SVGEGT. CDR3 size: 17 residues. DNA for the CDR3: TGTGCCAGCAGTTACATTAGTGTCAGCGGGGGACAAGAGACCCAGTACTTC. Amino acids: CASSYISVSGGQETQYF.

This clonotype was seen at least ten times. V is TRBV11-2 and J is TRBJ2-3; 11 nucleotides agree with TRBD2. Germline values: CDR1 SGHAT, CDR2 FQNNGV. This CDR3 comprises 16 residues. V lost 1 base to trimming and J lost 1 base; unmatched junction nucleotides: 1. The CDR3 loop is CASSLGGLAGTDTQYF. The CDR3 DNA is TGTGCCAGCAGCTTAGGGGGACTAGCGGGCACAGATACGCAGTATTTT.

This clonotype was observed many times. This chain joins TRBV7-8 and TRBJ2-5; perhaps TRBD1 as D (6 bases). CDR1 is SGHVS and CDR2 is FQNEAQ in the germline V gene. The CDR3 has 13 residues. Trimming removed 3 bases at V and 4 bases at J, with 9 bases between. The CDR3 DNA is TGTGCCAGCAGCTTCGCAGGGGTAGAGACCCAGTACTTC. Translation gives CASSFAGVETQYF.